The entry that follows covers one T cell receptor (beta chain) sequence. Data came from immunoSEQ multiplex PCR; TCRdb stores just in-frame clones and leaves some out. The sample lists fewer than 300,000 clones; 75% to 95% were seen once. The sample is drawn from a study of blood T cell repertoires in COVID-19. Study overall: In each case, the material was cDNA or gDNA derived from T cells, B-cell-depleted T cells, or PBMCs.

Participants, about 18 to 90 years old, spanned some 23 US areas. Cohort allocation depended upon clinical history that participants reported. This CDR3 has 16 residues. J lost 4 bases, V lost 0 bases, and 4 bases had no gene match. Germline V gene lookup returns CDR1 SGHRS and CDR2 YFSETQ. The receptor was derived from a woman under 40 who had recovered from COVID-19. The sequenced sample consisted of PBMCs or T cells enriched from blood (not recorded which). The chain couples TRBV5-1 to TRBJ1-3; 10 nucleotides match TRBD1. CDR3 amino acids: CASSLGQGARGNTIYF. In nucleotides, the CDR3 is TGCGCCAGCAGCTTGGGACAGGGGGCGAGAGGAAACACCATATATTTT. The full variable domain, its missing parts supplied by reference TRBV5-1 and TRBJ1-3, is KAGVTQTPRYLIKTRGQQVTLSCSPISGHRSVSWYQQTPGQGLQFLFEYFSETQRNKGNFPGRFSGRQFSNSRSEMNVSTLELGDSALYLCASSLGQGARGNTIYFGEGSWLTVV.